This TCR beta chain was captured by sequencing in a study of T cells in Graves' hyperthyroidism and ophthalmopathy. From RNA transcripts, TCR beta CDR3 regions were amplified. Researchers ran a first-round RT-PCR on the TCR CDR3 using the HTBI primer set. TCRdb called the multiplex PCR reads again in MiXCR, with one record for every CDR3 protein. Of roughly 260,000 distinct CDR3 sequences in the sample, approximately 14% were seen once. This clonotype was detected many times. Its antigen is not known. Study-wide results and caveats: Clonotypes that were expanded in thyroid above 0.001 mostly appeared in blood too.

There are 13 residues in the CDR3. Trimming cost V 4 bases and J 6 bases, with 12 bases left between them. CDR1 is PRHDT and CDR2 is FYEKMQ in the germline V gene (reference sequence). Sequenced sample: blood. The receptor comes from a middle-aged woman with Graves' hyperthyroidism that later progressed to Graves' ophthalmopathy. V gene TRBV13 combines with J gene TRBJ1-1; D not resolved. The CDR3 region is CASSWGGGSEAFF. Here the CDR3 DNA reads TGTGCCAGCAGCTGGGGAGGAGGGTCTGAAGCTTTCTTT.